This T cell receptor (beta chain) was identified in a study of CD8 T cells in Susac syndrome. Whole-study findings and limits: The authors acknowledged that the study's TCR sequencing and HLA analysis involved relatively few individuals.

A remark on this clonotype: Its antigen remains unidentified.

The study sequenced TCR beta in blood CD8+ and CD4+ T cells. FACS enriched CD8+ TEMRA cells, while bulk CD8+ and CD4+ were negatively isolated. The V gene's germline CDR1 is MNHNS and CDR2 SASEGT. Between the trimmed V and J ends, which lost 5 bases and 4 bases, there was a span of 12 bases. This CDR3 has 14 amino acids. Random hexamers served to reverse transcribe roughly 0.5 to 1 ug RNA. Amplification of TCR beta CDR3 across 54 Vbeta and 13 Jbeta was performed with immunoSEQ multiplex PCR. TCRdb independently ran MiXCR on the immunoSEQ multiplex PCR reads; one entry per CDR3 protein. The sample records 150,000 to 200,000 distinct CDR3 sequences, approximately 90% being singletons.

This TCR was recovered from a human donor in good health. The sample taken for sequencing was CD4+ T cells from PBMCs. V gene TRBV6-1 combines with J gene TRBJ1-5; maybe TRBD1 (6 bases). The CDR3: CASSRGGGNQPQHF. The CDR3 DNA is TGTGCCAGCAGTCGAGGGGGGGGGAATCAGCCCCAGCATTTT.